Listed here is a single T cell receptor beta chain. Only in-frame clones appear in the TCRdb table, and some are missing; sequencing was by immunoSEQ multiplex PCR. The sample comprises tens of thousands of clones, around nine tenths of which are singletons, and roughly a fifth rests with the top ten. The data derive from a study of blood T cell repertoires in COVID-19. About the study: Sites in the United States, Italy and Spain provided acute and convalescent COVID-19 samples.

Per the germline V gene, CDR1 is LGHNA and CDR2 is YSLEER. V gave up 5 bases and J gave up 3 bases, with 11 bases separating them. The CDR3 is 13 residues long. The sequenced sample was peripheral blood. The rearrangement uses TRBV4-3 and TRBJ2-7, with a tentative D call TRBD2 (5 bases). The sequence was collected from a woman aged 80 or over with acute or convalescent COVID-19. The CDR3 protein is CASSSQEGYEQYF. The CDR3 DNA follows: TGCGCCAGCAGCTCCCAAGAGGGCTACGAGCAGTACTTC.